This record looks at one T cell receptor (beta chain) sequence and its context. The data originate from a study of blood T cell repertoires in COVID-19. About the study: There were acute and convalescent COVID-19 samples, and they came from the United States, Italy and Spain. PBMCs, B-cell-depleted T cells, or T cells provided the cDNA or gDNA that made up the material.

Original processing methods: Reference gene primer amplification in the assay estimated nucleated cell counts. Sequencing was performed with immunoSEQ multiplex PCR; in TCRdb, only in-frame clones are kept and a portion is missing. The V and J calls and clone size are taken from that table; D and trimming were inferred from the DNA. The sample contains about 140,000 clones, 84% of which appear only once. Material for sequencing was peripheral blood. This sequence originates from a woman of 80 years or more in a cohort sampled during active or convalescent COVID-19.

The CDR3 coding sequence is TGTGCCAGCAGCCAATCAGGCCTCCAAGAGACCCAGTACTTC. It translates to CASSQSGLQETQYF. This chain uses TRBV3-1 (or the pseudogene TRBV3-2) with TRBJ2-5; D is unresolved. Trimming removed 2 bases from V and 1 base from J, with 8 bases in between. The CDR3 is made up of 14 amino acids. Germline V gives CDR1 LGHDT, CDR2 YNNKEL (reference sequence).